These 8 T cell receptor beta chains originate from one sample sequenced in a study of CD8 T cells in Susac syndrome. Roughly 0.45 to 1 ug RNA was reverse transcribed with random hexamers. TCRdb itself ran the immunoSEQ multiplex PCR reads through MiXCR, one entry per CDR3 protein. The repertoire holds about 210,000 distinct CDR3 sequences, with approximately 95% as singletons. What was sequenced was CD4+ T cells from PBMCs. The receptors come from a human donor with multiple sclerosis.

The CDR3 reads CASSPGAYEQYF. CDR3 sequence (DNA): TGTGCCAGCAGCCCCGGGGCCTACGAGCAGTACTTC. The V gene is TRBV3-1, the J gene TRBJ2-7, with D possibly matching TRBD2 (5 bases). CDR1 LGHDT and CDR2 YNNKEL come from the germline V gene (reference sequence). With 4 bases removed from V and 2 bases from J, the gap between germline ends came to 6 bases. This CDR3 has 12 residues.

The genes are TRBV27 and TRBJ1-2, with TRBD1 identical over 11 bases. CDR1 MNHEY and CDR2 SMNVEV come from the germline V gene (reference sequence). The CDR3 consists of 16 residues. J gave up 4 bases and V 5 bases, and 9 bases lay outside the gene matches. The CDR3 region has the DNA TGTGCCAGCAGTCAACGGACAGGGGGCGCCGGCTATGGCTACACCTTC. Translated: CASSQRTGGAGYGYTF.

This chain joins TRBV28 and TRBJ2-3; the match to TRBD2 covers 7 bases. CDR3 length: 15 amino acids. V gave up 6 bases and J gave up 0 bases; unmatched junction bases: 6. Germline V gene data show CDR1 as MDHEN and CDR2 as SYDVKM. CDR3 in amino acids: CASRMGGASTDTQYF. Here the CDR3 DNA reads TGTGCCAGCAGGATGGGAGGGGCTAGCACAGATACGCAGTATTTT.

This chain links TRBV3-1 with TRBJ1-5; D not certain. The V end was cut by 4 bases, the J end by 0 bases, with 7 bases between. Germline CDR1 reads LGHDT; CDR2 reads YNNKEL (reference sequence). This CDR3 has 14 amino acids. The CDR3 region has the DNA TGTGCCAGCAGCCGTTCCACTAGCAATCAGCCCCAGCATTTT. Protein sequence: CASSRSTSNQPQHF. Looking up the rest from reference TRBV3-1 and TRBJ1-5 gives the full variable domain: DTAVSQTPKYLVTQMGNDKSIKCEQNLGHDTMYWYKQDSKKFLKIMFSYNNKELIINETVPNRFSPKSPDKAHLNLHINSLELGDSAVYFCASSRSTSNQPQHFGDGTRLSIL.

The V call is TRBV7-3, the J call TRBJ2-1; the D is unclear. V was cut by 1 base and J by 6 bases, with 7 bases left in between. In germline, CDR1 is SGHTA, CDR2 FQGTGA. This CDR3 is built from 13 residues. CDR3 sequence reads: CASSLSRANEQFF. In DNA form, the CDR3 reads TGTGCCAGCAGCTTAAGCCGCGCCAATGAGCAGTTCTTC.

The genes are TRBV5-6 and TRBJ1-6; possible D gene TRBD1, 6 bases. V lost 3 bases to trimming and J lost 5 bases, with 12 bases between them. Germline V CDR1 and CDR2: SGHDT, YYEEEE. There are 15 residues in the CDR3. The CDR3 DNA is TGTGCCAGCAGCTCGGTACAGGGCAATAATTCACCCCTCCACTTT. This codes for CASSSVQGNNSPLHF.

The CDR3, as DNA: TGCAGTGCTAGAGATGCTTTTGTTACTGAAGCTTTCTTT. Its translation: CSARDAFVTEAFF. The chain uses TRBV20-1 and TRBJ1-1, with no clear D. V was shortened by 0 bases and J by 5 bases, with 10 bases between the two germline ends. Germline CDR1 is DFQATT and CDR2 is SNEGSKA (reference sequence). The CDR3 totals 13 residues.

The rearrangement joins TRBV20-1 to TRBJ2-7, with a tentative D call TRBD1 (6 bases). Germline V CDR1 and CDR2: DFQATT, SNEGSKA (reference sequence). Between the trimmed V and J ends, which lost 3 bases and 5 bases, there was a span of 17 bases. The CDR3 totals 14 residues. The CDR3 DNA is TGCAGTGCTAGGCCTCCCCTACAGGGCCACGAGCAGTACTTC. Translating gives CSARPPLQGHEQYF.